This TCR beta chain was identified during a study of cytomegalovirus exposure and HLA in healthy donors. The PCR was carried out with 60 Vbeta primers and 13 Jbeta primers. Produced via immunoSEQ multiplex PCR; TCRdb's table is partial and in-frame only. The data hold approximately 200,000 clones, with more than 65% observed a single time. This CDR3 has 17 amino acids. CDR1 SGHAT and CDR2 FQNNGV come from the germline V gene. The junction had 4 bases not matched to a gene; V was cut back by 0 bases and J by 7 bases. When sampled, the donors appeared nominally healthy, though they likely had unrecorded immune exposures.

The specimen sequenced was PBMCs. The genes are TRBV11-2 and TRBJ2-1; 15 nucleotides match TRBD2. The clonotype originates from a young woman in good health and CMV-seropositive. The CDR3 reads CASSLDWTSGRGNEQFF. CDR3 bases: TGTGCCAGCAGCTTAGATTGGACTAGCGGGAGGGGGAATGAGCAGTTCTTC.